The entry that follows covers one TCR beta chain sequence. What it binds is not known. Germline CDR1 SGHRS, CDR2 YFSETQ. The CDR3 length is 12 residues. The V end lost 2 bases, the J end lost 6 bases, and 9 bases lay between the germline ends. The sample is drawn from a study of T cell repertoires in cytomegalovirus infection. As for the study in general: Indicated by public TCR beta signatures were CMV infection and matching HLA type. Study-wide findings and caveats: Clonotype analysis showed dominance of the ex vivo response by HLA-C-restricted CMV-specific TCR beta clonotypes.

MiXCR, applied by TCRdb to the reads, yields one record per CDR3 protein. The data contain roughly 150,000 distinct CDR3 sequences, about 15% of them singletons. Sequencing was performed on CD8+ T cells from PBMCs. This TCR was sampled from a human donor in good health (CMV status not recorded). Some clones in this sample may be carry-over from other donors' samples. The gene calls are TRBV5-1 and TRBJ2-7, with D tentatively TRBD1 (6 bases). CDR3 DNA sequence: TGCGCCAGCAGCTTATCAGGGGCCGAGCAGTACTTC. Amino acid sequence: CASSLSGAEQYF.